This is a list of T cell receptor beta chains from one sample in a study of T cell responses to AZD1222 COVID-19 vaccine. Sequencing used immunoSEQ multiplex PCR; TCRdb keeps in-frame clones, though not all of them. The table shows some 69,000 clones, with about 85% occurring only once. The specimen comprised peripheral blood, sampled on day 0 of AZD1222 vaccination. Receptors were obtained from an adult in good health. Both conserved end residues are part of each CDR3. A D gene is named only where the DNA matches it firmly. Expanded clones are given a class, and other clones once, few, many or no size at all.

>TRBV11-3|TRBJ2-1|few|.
TGTGCCAGCAGCCCCTATGAAGATTTCAATGAGCAGTTCTTC
CASSPYEDFNEQFF
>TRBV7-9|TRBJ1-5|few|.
TGTGCCAGCAGCTCTGACAGCCGCAATCAGCCCCAGCATTTT
CASSSDSRNQPQHF
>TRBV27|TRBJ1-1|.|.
TGTGCCAGCGCAGTCAGACAAGTTGGTACTGAAGCTTTCTTT
CASAVRQVGTEAFF
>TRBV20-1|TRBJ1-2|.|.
TGCAGGACCGAGGGGCGGGAGGGCTACACCTTC
CRTEGREGYTF
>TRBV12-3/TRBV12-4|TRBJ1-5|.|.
TGTGCCAGCAGTTTAACCAGGTGGCCCCAGCATTTT
CASSLTRWPQHF
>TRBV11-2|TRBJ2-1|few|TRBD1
TGTGCCAGCAGCTCAAGGACAGGGACGATTAATGAGCAGTTCTTC
CASSSRTGTINEQFF
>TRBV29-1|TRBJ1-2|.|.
TGCAGCGTAGACCGACAGACGGGAGGGAATGGCTACACCTTC
CSVDRQTGGNGYTF
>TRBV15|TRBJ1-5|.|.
TGTGCCACCAGCACCGGTGGAGGGTCTCGGAGCAATCAGCCCCAGCATTTT
CATSTGGGSRSNQPQHF
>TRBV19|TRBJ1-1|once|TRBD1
TGTGCCAGTAGTATATACAGGGGACCGAACACTGAAGCTTTCTTT
CASSIYRGPNTEAFF
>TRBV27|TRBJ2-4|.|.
TGTGCCAGCAGTTTAAATGCCATGGGGTCCTTAAGCCTAAACATTCAGTACTTC
CASSLNAMGSLSLNIQYF
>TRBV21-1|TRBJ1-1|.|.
TGTGCCAGCAGCAACAACAGGGATAAGTACACTGAAGCTTTCTTT
CASSNNRDKYTEAFF
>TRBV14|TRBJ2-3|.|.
TGTGCCAGCAGCCAGAGGAATTGGGGTCTCGATACGCAGTATTTT
CASSQRNWGLDTQYF
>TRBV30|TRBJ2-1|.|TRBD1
TGTGCCTGGGTCCCAGGGACAGCGGCCTACAATGAGCAGTTCTTC
CAWVPGTAAYNEQFF